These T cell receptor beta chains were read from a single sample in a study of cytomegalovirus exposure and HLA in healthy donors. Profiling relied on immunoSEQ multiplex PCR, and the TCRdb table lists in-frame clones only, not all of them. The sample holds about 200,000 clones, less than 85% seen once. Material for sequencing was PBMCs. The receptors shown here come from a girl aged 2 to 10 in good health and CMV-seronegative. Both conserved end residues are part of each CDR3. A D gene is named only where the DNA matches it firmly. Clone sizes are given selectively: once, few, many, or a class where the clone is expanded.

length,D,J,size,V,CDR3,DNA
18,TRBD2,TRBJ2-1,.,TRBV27,CASFPGLAGLSSYNEQFF,TGTGCCAGCTTTCCGGGACTAGCGGGGCTAAGCTCCTACAATGAGCAGTTCTTC
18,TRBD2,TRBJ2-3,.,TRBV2,CASNPLIPSGGITDTQYF,TGTGCCAGCAACCCCCTGATCCCTAGCGGGGGAATCACAGATACGCAGTATTTT
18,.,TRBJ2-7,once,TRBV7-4,CASSLVRVGSGRSYEQYF,TGTGCCAGCAGCTTAGTGAGAGTGGGTAGCGGTCGTTCCTACGAGCAGTACTTC
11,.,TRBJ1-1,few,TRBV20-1,CSAPGRTEAFF,TGCAGTGCCCCAGGGCGGACTGAAGCTTTCTTT
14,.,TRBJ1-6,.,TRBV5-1,CASSPDSDNSPLHF,TGCGCCAGCAGTCCCGACAGCGATAATTCACCCCTCCACTTT
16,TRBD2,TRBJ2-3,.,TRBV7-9,CASSALRREGTDTQYF,TGTGCCAGCAGCGCACTTCGGCGGGAGGGAACAGATACGCAGTATTTT
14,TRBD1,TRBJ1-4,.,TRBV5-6,CASSFLGQGEKLFF,TGTGCCAGCAGCTTTTTGGGACAGGGGGAAAAACTGTTTTTT
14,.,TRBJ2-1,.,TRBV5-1,CASSLKVSRDEQFF,TGCGCCAGCAGCTTGAAAGTGTCGAGGGATGAGCAGTTCTTC
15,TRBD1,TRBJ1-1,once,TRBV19,CASSATGAGNTEAFF,TGTGCCAGTAGTGCGACAGGGGCCGGGAACACTGAAGCTTTCTTT
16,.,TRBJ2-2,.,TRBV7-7,CASSLARAGNTGELFF,TGTGCCAGCAGCTTAGCGCGGGCTGGGAACACCGGGGAGCTGTTTTTT
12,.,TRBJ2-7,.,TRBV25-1,CASSEIDLAQYF,TGTGCCAGCAGTGAAATAGATTTAGCGCAGTACTTC
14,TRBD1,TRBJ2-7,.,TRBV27,CASSLGQGIAEQYF,TGTGCCAGCAGTCTCGGACAGGGGATCGCCGAGCAGTACTTC
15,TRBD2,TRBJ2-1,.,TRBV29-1,CSVDAGLAGFNEQFF,TGCAGCGTTGACGCGGGACTAGCGGGATTTAATGAGCAGTTCTTC
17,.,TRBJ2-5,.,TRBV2,CASSEGSGGGSRETQYF,TGTGCCAGCAGTGAAGGGTCCGGTGGGGGGTCCAGGGAGACCCAGTACTTC
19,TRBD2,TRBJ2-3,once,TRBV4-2,CASSQEGLAGTILTDTQYF,TGTGCCAGCAGCCAAGAGGGGCTAGCGGGGACCATCCTCACAGATACGCAGTATTTT
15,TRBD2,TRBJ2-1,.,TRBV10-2,CASSVGSGGAYEQFF,TGCGCCAGCAGTGTAGGGAGCGGGGGGGCTTATGAGCAGTTCTTC
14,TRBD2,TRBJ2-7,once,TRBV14,CASSRGLAGAEQYF,TGTGCCAGCAGCCGGGGACTAGCCGGGGCCGAGCAGTACTTC
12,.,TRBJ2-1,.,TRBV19,CASSIVRSEQFF,TGTGCCAGTAGTATAGTCAGGTCTGAGCAGTTCTTC
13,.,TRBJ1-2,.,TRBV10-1,CASSPSTNYGYTF,TGCGCCAGCAGCCCCAGTACTAACTATGGCTACACCTTC
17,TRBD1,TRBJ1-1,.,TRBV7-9,CASSSPRDSRWDTEAFF,TGTGCCAGCAGCTCCCCCCGGGACAGCCGATGGGACACTGAAGCTTTCTTT
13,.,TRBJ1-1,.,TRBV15,CATSRDRNTEAFF,TGTGCCACCAGCAGGGACAGGAACACTGAAGCTTTCTTT
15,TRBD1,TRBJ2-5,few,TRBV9,CASSDEPGGLETQYF,TGTGCCAGCAGCGATGAACCAGGGGGCCTCGAGACCCAGTACTTC
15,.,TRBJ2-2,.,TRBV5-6,CASSQTGTNTGELFF,TGTGCCAGCAGCCAGACCGGGACGAACACCGGGGAGCTGTTTTTT
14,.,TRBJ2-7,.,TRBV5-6,CASSGRYGPYEQYF,TGTGCCAGCAGCGGGAGGTACGGCCCCTACGAGCAGTACTTC
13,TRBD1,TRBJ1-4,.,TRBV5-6,CASNQQGSQKLFF,TGTGCCAGCAACCAACAGGGGTCCCAAAAACTGTTTTTT
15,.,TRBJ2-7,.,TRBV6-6,CASTHVRARIYEQYF,TGTGCCAGCACCCACGTCCGAGCGCGGATCTACGAGCAGTACTTC
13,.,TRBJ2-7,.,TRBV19,CASSRQASYEQYF,TGTGCCAGTAGTAGACAAGCCTCCTACGAGCAGTACTTC
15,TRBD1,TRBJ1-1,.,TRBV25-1,CASSAPDRLNTEAFF,TGTGCCAGCAGTGCCCCGGACAGGCTGAACACTGAAGCTTTCTTT
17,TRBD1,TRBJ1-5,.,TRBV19,CASSPSPTGTSNQPQHF,TGTGCCAGTAGTCCCTCCCCGACAGGGACGAGCAATCAGCCCCAGCATTTT
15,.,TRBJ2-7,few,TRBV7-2,CASSSLRDLSYEQYF,TGTGCCAGCAGCTCTCTCCGGGACTTGTCCTACGAGCAGTACTTC
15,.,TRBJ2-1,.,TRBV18,CASSPRRSVYNEQFF,TGTGCCAGCTCACCGAGGAGGTCGGTTTACAATGAGCAGTTCTTC
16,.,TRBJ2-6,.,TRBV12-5,CASGLGESSGANVLTF,TGTGCTAGTGGTTTGGGGGAGAGCTCTGGGGCCAACGTCCTGACTTTC
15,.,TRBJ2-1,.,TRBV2,CASSKDSTTNCEQFF,TGTGCCAGCAGTAAAGACTCGACGACAAACTGTGAGCAGTTCTTC
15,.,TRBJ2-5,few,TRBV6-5,CASSYSRLAEETQYF,TGTGCCAGCAGTTACTCAAGGCTAGCTGAAGAGACCCAGTACTTC
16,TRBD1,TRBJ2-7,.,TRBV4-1,CASSPTTGEPQGEQYF,TGCGCCAGCAGCCCCACCACAGGGGAACCTCAAGGGGAGCAGTACTTC
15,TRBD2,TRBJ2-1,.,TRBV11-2,CASSPLAGGVFVQFF,TGTGCCAGCAGCCCGCTAGCGGGGGGTGTATTCGTGCAGTTCTTC
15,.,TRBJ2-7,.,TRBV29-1,CSVEDGDGGQYEQYF,TGCAGCGTTGAAGATGGGGATGGGGGCCAGTACGAGCAGTACTTC
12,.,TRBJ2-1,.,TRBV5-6,CASSFAGGPQFF,TGTGCCAGCAGCTTCGCCGGGGGGCCCCAGTTCTTC
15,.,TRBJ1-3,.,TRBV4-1,CASSQDPGGRNTIYF,TGCGCCAGCAGCCAAGACCCCGGGGGTCGTAACACCATATATTTT
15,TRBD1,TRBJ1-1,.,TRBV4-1,CASTLSGQANTEAFF,TGCGCCAGCACCCTATCTGGACAGGCGAACACTGAAGCTTTCTTT
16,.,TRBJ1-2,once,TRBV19,CASSNPGVVSNYGYTF,TGTGCCAGTAGTAATCCGGGGGTGGTATCCAACTATGGCTACACCTTC
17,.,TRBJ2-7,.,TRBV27,CASSFSRVGGDFYEQYF,TGTGCCAGCAGTTTCTCTCGGGTGGGGGGAGATTTCTACGAGCAGTACTTC
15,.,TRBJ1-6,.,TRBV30,CAWSGPLALQTPLHF,TGTGCCTGGAGTGGGCCCTTAGCCCTCCAAACACCCCTCCACTTT
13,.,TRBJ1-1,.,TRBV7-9,CASSLEDRNEAFF,TGTGCCAGCAGCCTAGAAGACAGAAATGAAGCTTTCTTT
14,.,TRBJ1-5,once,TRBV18,CASSPPGLNQPQHF,TGTGCCAGCTCACCTCCAGGGCTCAATCAGCCCCAGCATTTT
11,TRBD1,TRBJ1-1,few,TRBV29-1,CSVDRGTEAFF,TGCAGCGTAGACAGGGGGACTGAAGCTTTCTTT
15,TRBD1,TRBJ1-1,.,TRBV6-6,CASSTWTGLNTEAFF,TGTGCCAGCAGTACCTGGACAGGGCTGAACACTGAAGCTTTCTTT
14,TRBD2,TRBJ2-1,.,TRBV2,CASSAGGSYNEQFF,TGTGCCAGCAGTGCGGGGGGGTCTTACAATGAGCAGTTCTTC
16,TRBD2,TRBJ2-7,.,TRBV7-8,CASSLAVAGGRYEQYF,TGTGCCAGCAGCTTAGCTGTGGCGGGGGGAAGGTACGAGCAGTACTTC
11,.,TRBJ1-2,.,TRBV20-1,CSASPVDGYTF,TGCAGTGCTAGCCCGGTTGATGGCTACACCTTC
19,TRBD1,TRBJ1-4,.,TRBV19,CASSIGLAGQALFNEKLFF,TGTGCCAGTAGTATCGGTTTGGCCGGACAGGCCTTATTTAATGAAAAACTGTTTTTT
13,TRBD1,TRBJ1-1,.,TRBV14,CASSPRTGGPAFF,TGTGCCAGCAGCCCTAGGACAGGAGGTCCAGCTTTCTTT
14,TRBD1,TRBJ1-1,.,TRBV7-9,CASSRQGRDTEAFF,TGTGCCAGCAGCCGACAGGGCCGTGACACTGAAGCTTTCTTT
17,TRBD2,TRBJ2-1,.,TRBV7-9,CASSFPKMGGPYNEQFF,TGTGCCAGCAGCTTCCCGAAAATGGGAGGGCCATACAATGAGCAGTTCTTC